This is a list of T cell receptor beta chains from one sample in a study of T cell responses to AZD1222 COVID-19 vaccine. Measured with immunoSEQ multiplex PCR; TCRdb has only the in-frame clones, and not every one. This sample has over 100,000 clones, with almost 85% found just once. The starting material was peripheral blood, obtained on day 0 of AZD1222 vaccination. The receptors here all came from an adult in good health. The CDR3 runs from the conserved cysteine through the conserved F or W. A D gene is named only where the DNA matches it firmly. Only part of the rows carry a size: once, few, many, or a class if the clone is expanded.

TRBJ2-3	-	TRBD1	14	TRBV7-3	TGTGCCAGCAGCCCCGGGACAGTGGCAGATACGCAGTATTTT	CASSPGTVADTQYF
TRBJ1-2	-	-	14	TRBV29-1	TGCAGCGTTGTACAGAATGTACGCGACTATGGCTACACCTTC	CSVVQNVRDYGYTF
TRBJ2-5	-	-	14	TRBV6-2/TRBV6-3	TGTGCCAGCAGTTCTCAGGGGTGGAAAGAGACCCAGTACTTC	CASSSQGWKETQYF
TRBJ2-2	-	TRBD2	16	TRBV4-2	TGTGCCAGCAGCCTTCTGGGGACGGGGGGCACCGGGGAGCTGTTTTTT	CASSLLGTGGTGELFF
TRBJ2-5	once	-	13	TRBV4-3	TGCGCCAGCAGCCACCAGGGCAAAGAGACCCAGTACTTC	CASSHQGKETQYF
TRBJ1-1	-	-	11	TRBV30	TGTGCCTGGCGGCTGCACACTGAAGCTTTCTTT	CAWRLHTEAFF
TRBJ1-1	-	-	12	TRBV6-2/TRBV6-3	TGTGCCAGCAGTTATGGGGTAGCCGAAGCTTTCTTT	CASSYGVAEAFF
TRBJ2-6	-	-	15	TRBV6-5	TGTGCCAGCAGACCCTCGGTGGGTGGGGCCAACGTCCTGACTTTC	CASRPSVGGANVLTF
TRBJ2-3	-	-	14	TRBV6-5	TGTGCCAGCAGTCGGGACTCGAACACAGATACGCAGTATTTT	CASSRDSNTDTQYF
TRBJ1-2	-	-	14	TRBV2	TGTGCCAGCATGCTCCAAGCACCTTTGGGGGGCTACACCTTC	CASMLQAPLGGYTF
TRBJ2-1	few	TRBD2	19	TRBV18	TGTGCCAGCTCATCGAACCCCGGGACTAGCGGGAGGTACAAGGATGAGCAGTTCTTC	CASSSNPGTSGRYKDEQFF
TRBJ2-1	-	TRBD2	14	TRBV27	TGTGCCAGCAGTCGGCCAGCGGGAGGGAATGAGCAGTTCTTC	CASSRPAGGNEQFF
TRBJ2-3	-	TRBD1	15	TRBV28	TGTGCCAGCAGTTCCGCCGGGACAGGCACAGATACGCAGTATTTT	CASSSAGTGTDTQYF
TRBJ2-1	few	TRBD2	15	TRBV4-3	TGCGCCAGCAGCCAATGGACTAGCGGGGGGCGGGAGCAGTTCTTC	CASSQWTSGGREQFF
TRBJ2-7	once	TRBD2	16	TRBV19	TGTGCCAGTAGTATAATGAGTACTAGCGGGAGATACGAGCAGTACTTC	CASSIMSTSGRYEQYF
TRBJ2-2	-	-	18	TRBV4-3	TGCGCCAGCAGCCAAGATAACAGGAGATTTCAGAACACCGGGGAGCTGTTTTTT	CASSQDNRRFQNTGELFF
TRBJ2-2	-	-	13	TRBV2	TGTGCATGGGGGGGGGCCGGCACCGGGGAGCTGTTTTTT	CAWGGAGTGELFF
TRBJ2-2	-	-	14	TRBV7-8	TGTGCCAGCATCAGGGGGGTGAACACCGGGGAGCTGTTTTTT	CASIRGVNTGELFF
TRBJ2-4	once	-	16	TRBV6-2/TRBV6-3	TGTGCCAGCAGTGGGGCCCTCCCCGGGGCCAAAAACATTCAGTACTTC	CASSGALPGAKNIQYF
TRBJ1-2	-	-	15	TRBV19	TGTGCCAGTAGTATAGAGCAACAGAGCAACTATGGCTACACCTTC	CASSIEQQSNYGYTF
TRBJ1-1	-	-	16	TRBV5-8	TGTGCCAGCAGCTTGGGCTATCAGGGGAGCGGGACTGAAGCTTTCTTT	CASSLGYQGSGTEAFF
TRBJ1-2	-	-	13	TRBV9	TGTGCCAGCAGCGTAGAGGGCAGCTATGGCTACACCTTC	CASSVEGSYGYTF
TRBJ2-3	-	-	14	TRBV9	TGTGCCAGCAGCGTCCTCCCAGCGGCGGATACGCAGTATTTT	CASSVLPAADTQYF
TRBJ1-1	-	-	12	TRBV11-3	TGTGCCAGCAGCTTAGATCGCCAGTATGCTTTCTTT	CASSLDRQYAFF
TRBJ1-3	-	-	15	TRBV4-1	TGCGCCAGCAGCCAAGGGTTACAGAGGGGAAACACCATATATTTT	CASSQGLQRGNTIYF
TRBJ1-2	-	-	11	TRBV29-1	TGCAGCGTTGGGAGGGACGAAGGCTACACCTTC	CSVGRDEGYTF
TRBJ1-2	-	-	16	TRBV27	TGTGCCAGCTCCCCAGGGCCGTGGTACTCCGCGGATGGCTACACCTTC	CASSPGPWYSADGYTF
TRBJ1-3	-	TRBD1	19	TRBV5-5	TGTGCCAGCAGCTTGGTAGACCCGGGACAGGCTTTGGAACGAAACACCATATATTTT	CASSLVDPGQALERNTIYF
TRBJ1-5	-	-	15	TRBV4-3	TGCGCCAGCAGCCAAGAAAGGGCCTCCAATCAGCCCCAGCATTTT	CASSQERASNQPQHF
TRBJ2-3	-	TRBD1	16	TRBV27	TGTGCCAGCAGTATCCAGGGGGCAGGGGGCGGGTATACGCAGTATTTT	CASSIQGAGGGYTQYF
TRBJ2-1	-	TRBD2	18	TRBV5-1	TGCGCCAGCAGCCTGCCACGTAGCGGGGGGGCTATAGGCAATGAGCAGTTCTTC	CASSLPRSGGAIGNEQFF
TRBJ1-5	-	-	16	TRBV7-2	TGTGCCAGCAGCTTAACCGTGGGACGGCACAATCAGCCCCAGCATTTT	CASSLTVGRHNQPQHF
TRBJ1-1	-	-	14	TRBV7-3	TGTGCCAGCAGCGCTGGACGAGGCCGCACTGAAGCTTTCTTT	CASSAGRGRTEAFF
TRBJ1-5	-	-	14	TRBV28	TGTGCCAGCAAGCCCCCCGGTGCCAATCAGCCCCAGCATTTT	CASKPPGANQPQHF
TRBJ1-1	-	-	13	TRBV10-1	TGCGCCAGCAGTGAGTCAGGGGCGGCTGAAGCTTTCTTT	CASSESGAAEAFF
TRBJ1-6	-	TRBD1	14	TRBV5-5	TGTGCCAGCAGCTGGGACAGGGGACAATCACCCCTCCACTTT	CASSWDRGQSPLHF
TRBJ1-2	few	TRBD1	15	TRBV4-3	TGCGCCAGCAGCCCACAGACAGGGACTAACTATGGCTACACCTTC	CASSPQTGTNYGYTF
TRBJ1-5	-	-	13	TRBV19	TGTGCCAGTGCCGGAGATGGCAATCAGCCCCAGCATTTT	CASAGDGNQPQHF
TRBJ1-1	-	-	13	TRBV29-1	TGCAGCGCTATAGATTTGGGGGGCACTGAAGCTTTCTTT	CSAIDLGGTEAFF
TRBJ2-6	once	-	15	TRBV28	TGTGCCAGCAGTTTAGGGGGAGCCGGGGCCAACGTCCTGACTTTC	CASSLGGAGANVLTF
TRBJ2-5	once	TRBD1	15	TRBV12-5	TGTGCTAGTGGTTTCGCAGGGGGCGGGGTAGGGACCCAGTACTTC	CASGFAGGGVGTQYF
TRBJ2-1	-	-	15	TRBV24-1	TGTGCCACTTCTACTATCGGGAAGGGGGTCAATGAGCAGTTCTTC	CATSTIGKGVNEQFF
TRBJ2-2	-	-	15	TRBV12-2	TGTGCAAGTCGCTTCCGGACAGGGGGCACCGGGGAGCTGTTTTTT	CASRFRTGGTGELFF
TRBJ2-3	once	-	12	TRBV2	TGTGCCAGCAGTGCAGGGAAAGATACGCAGTATTTT	CASSAGKDTQYF
TRBJ1-1	-	-	14	TRBV28	TGTGCCAGCAGGGGTACAGGGACGGTCACTGAAGCTTTCTTT	CASRGTGTVTEAFF
TRBJ2-2	-	TRBD1	17	TRBV4-2	TGTGCCAGCAGCCAAACCGGACAGGGGAGGGACACCGGGGAGCTGTTTTTT	CASSQTGQGRDTGELFF
TRBJ2-1	-	TRBD2	17	TRBV6-2/TRBV6-3	TGTGCCAGCAGTCGCAGGACTAGCGGGAGTAGTTACAATGAGCAGTTCTTC	CASSRRTSGSSYNEQFF
TRBJ1-5	-	-	13	TRBV6-6	TGTGCCAGCAGTACGAGGGGGGGTCAGCCCCAGCATTTT	CASSTRGGQPQHF